The 10 T cell receptor beta chains given below trace back to one sample, sequenced in a study of shared clonotypes between healthy human individuals. Data came from immunoSEQ multiplex PCR; TCRdb stores just in-frame clones and leaves some out. The table includes some 2,000,000 clones, 95% detected once. Material for sequencing was naive CD4+ T cells sorted from blood. As for subset: CD45RA+ positively selected. Source of these receptors: a man aged 18 to 29 in good health.

The gene calls are TRBV30 and TRBJ2-1; 13 positions agree with TRBD2. CDR3 size: 18 residues. Losses at the gene ends were 3 bases for V and 4 bases for J; bases not matched to a gene: 12. Germline CDR1 reads GTSNPN; CDR2 reads SVGIG (reference sequence). CDR3 coding DNA: TGTGCCTGGAGCCTGGGACTAGCGGGATCCCCCCCTTACAATGAGCAGTTCTTC. It translates to CAWSLGLAGSPPYNEQFF.

The chain links TRBV2 to TRBJ2-1; D is perhaps TRBD2 (6 bases). V lost 11 bases and J 1 base, leaving 9 bases between the germline ends. The CDR3 has 12 amino acids. The V gene's germline CDR1 is SNHLY and CDR2 FYNNEI. The chain's CDR3 is CAGGRSYNEQFF. CDR3 coding DNA: TGTGCCGGAGGGAGGTCCTACAATGAGCAGTTCTTC.

This clone was observed once. The chain carries TRBV5-4 and TRBJ1-1; possible D gene TRBD1, 6 bases. Germline V lookup: CDR1 SGHNT, CDR2 YYREEE (reference sequence). The ends were cut back, 0 bases at V and 4 bases at J, with 13 bases in the middle. This CDR3 has 15 residues. This CDR3 reads CASSLEKGGSTEAFF. The CDR3 nucleotides read TGTGCCAGCAGCTTGGAGAAGGGGGGGAGCACTGAAGCTTTCTTT.

V usage is TRBV6-5 and J usage is TRBJ2-2, with 7 bases fitting TRBD1. The trim removed 6 bases at V and 8 bases at J, leaving 12 bases unmatched. The CDR3 has 15 amino acids. Looked up from germline, CDR1 is MNHEY and CDR2 is SVGAGI. The CDR3 loop reads CASRSPDRVGGELFF. Here the CDR3 DNA reads TGTGCCAGCAGATCACCTGACAGGGTGGGGGGGGAGCTGTTTTTT.

This rearrangement joins TRBV28 to TRBJ2-3, with TRBD2 matching over 10 bases. V lost 8 bases, J lost 4 bases, and 15 bases stayed unmatched. CDR1 and CDR2 from the germline V gene are MDHEN and SYDVKM. The CDR3 covers 17 residues. The CDR3 here is CASVQGGASGSSDTQYF. The CDR3 DNA is TGTGCCAGCGTCCAAGGGGGAGCTAGCGGGAGCTCAGATACGCAGTATTTT.

The chain links TRBV5-1 to TRBJ2-2, with TRBD1 as a possible D gene (5 bases). Trimming removed 1 base from V and 6 bases from J, with 10 bases in between. The CDR3 is made up of 14 amino acids. The germline CDR1 and CDR2 sequences are SGHRS and YFSETQ. The CDR3 bases are TGCGCCAGCAGCTTGATGTGGGGCGCCGGGGAGCTGTTTTTT. This sequence encodes CASSLMWGAGELFF. The variable domain in full, completed from reference TRBV5-1 and TRBJ2-2, reads KAGVTQTPRYLIKTRGQQVTLSCSPISGHRSVSWYQQTPGQGLQFLFEYFSETQRNKGNFPGRFSGRQFSNSRSEMNVSTLELGDSALYLCASSLMWGAGELFFGEGSRLTVL.

The genes are TRBV5-1 and TRBJ2-3; D may be TRBD1 or TRBD2 (5 bases each). Deletions cut 7 bases from V and 1 base from J, with 7 bases between. The length of the CDR3 is 12 residues. The germline V gene encodes CDR1 SGHRS and CDR2 YFSETQ. The CDR3 DNA is TGCGCCAGCGGGACCGGCACAGATACGCAGTATTTT. Translation gives CASGTGTDTQYF.

This chain connects TRBV5-1 to TRBJ2-1, with a tentative D call TRBD2 (5 bases). The CDR3 has 15 residues. CDR1 is SGHRS and CDR2 is YFSETQ in the germline V gene. V was cut by 4 bases and J by 6 bases, with 17 bases left in between. CDR3 DNA: TGCGCCAGCAGCCCCGCGGAGGCCTCTGGCAATGAGCAGTTCTTC. Its protein product is CASSPAEASGNEQFF.

This clone has a single count. The chain employs TRBV15 and TRBJ1-5, with no clear D. Germline-derived CDR1 and CDR2 are LNHNV and YYDKDF (reference sequence). V lost 4 bases and J 8 bases, leaving 24 bases between the germline ends. The CDR3 covers 17 residues. The chain's CDR3 is CATSTRLSTSYLEPQHF. The CDR3 DNA follows: TGTGCCACCAGCACGCGCTTGAGTACTTCCTACCTAGAGCCCCAGCATTTT.

This clone was picked up one time. The chain recombines TRBV30 with TRBJ2-3; 12 nucleotides align to TRBD2. The V and J ends lost 2 bases and 7 bases, in that order; junction bases with no gene match: 4. The CDR3 has 14 residues. Germline loops: CDR1 GTSNPN, CDR2 SVGIG (reference sequence). The CDR3 is CAWSLTSGRNTQYF. The CDR3, as DNA: TGTGCCTGGAGTCTGACTAGCGGGAGAAATACGCAGTATTTT.